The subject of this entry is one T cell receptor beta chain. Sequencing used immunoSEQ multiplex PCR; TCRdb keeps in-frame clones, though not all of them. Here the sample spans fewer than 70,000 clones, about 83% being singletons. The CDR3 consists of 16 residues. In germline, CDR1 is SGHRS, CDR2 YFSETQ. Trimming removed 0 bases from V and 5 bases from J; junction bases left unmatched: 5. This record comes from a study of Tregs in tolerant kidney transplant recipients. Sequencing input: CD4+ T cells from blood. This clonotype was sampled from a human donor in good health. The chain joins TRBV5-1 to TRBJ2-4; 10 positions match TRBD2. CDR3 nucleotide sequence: TGCGCCAGCAGCTTGGCTAGCGGGAGAGGTCAAAACATTCAGTACTTC. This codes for CASSLASGRGQNIQYF.